These 14 T cell receptor beta chains share one sample of origin, sequenced in a study of T cells expressing NK-cell markers. From its re-call of the 5' RACE reads, TCRdb lists each CDR3 protein once, without DNA. The sample data list 350,000 to 400,000 distinct CDR3 sequences. Specimen: blood T cells: a sorted CD56 or NKG2C T cell subset, CD4+ or CD8+ T cells, or bulk PBMC T cells (not recorded which). Receptors were obtained from a woman aged 45-59 years in good health.

The chain joins TRBV7-8 to TRBJ2-7; the D gene TCRdb calls, TRBD2, cannot be checked with no DNA. The CDR3 extends over 19 amino acids. The V gene's germline CDR1 is SGHVS and CDR2 FQNEAQ. CDR3 in amino acids: CASSLARGSSGRKNYEQYF.

This rearrangement joins TRBV19 to TRBJ1-1; TCRdb indicates TRBD1, and absent DNA this call remains unverified. Germline V gene sequence: CDR1 LNHDA, CDR2 SQIVND (reference sequence). The CDR3 is 15 residues long. Here the CDR3 reads CASSIANRVGAEAFF.

V and J are TRBV5-6 and TRBJ1-5; TCRdb selects TRBD1, and the lack of DNA leaves this call unchecked. Germline V CDR1 and CDR2: SGHDT, YYEEEE. CDR3 length: 15 amino acids. The CDR3 loop is CASSPWSGGNQPQHF.

The J gene is TRBJ2-5, the V gene TRBV12-3 or TRBV12-4; TCRdb's D call, TRBD1, is unchecked because there is no DNA. This CDR3 region has 15 residues. CDR3 protein: CASSRIAGGGWTQYF.

This sequence joins TRBV7-8 and TRBJ2-5. Germline loops: CDR1 SGHVS, CDR2 FQNEAQ. The CDR3 is made up of 17 amino acids. CDR3 residues: CASSLSQAWGHLETQYF.

The rearrangement joins TRBV10-3 to TRBJ1-4; with no DNA, the TCRdb D assignment of TRBD1 cannot be verified. Germline CDR1 and CDR2: ENHRY and SYGVKD. The CDR3 runs 14 residues. This chain's CDR3 is CAISSQGTNEKLFF.

The genes are TRBV20-1 and TRBJ2-5. The CDR3 is 15 residues long. Per germline, CDR1 DFQATT and CDR2 SNEGSKA (reference sequence). This chain's CDR3 is CSARGGSYHKETQYF.

J is TRBJ2-7 and V is TRBV10-2. There are 13 residues in the CDR3. Germline V gene sequence: CDR1 WSHSY, CDR2 SAAADI. CDR3 loop: CASNALRSYEQYF.

The gene calls are TRBV5-5 and TRBJ2-5; lacking DNA, the TRBD2 call made by TCRdb goes unchecked. Germline V gives CDR1 SGHKS, CDR2 YYEKEE (reference sequence). CDR3 size: 13 residues. This CDR3 reads CASSLADLETQYF.

V is TRBV5-1 and J is TRBJ2-3; TCRdb calls TRBD2, which cannot be checked without DNA. This CDR3 region has 18 residues. Germline CDR1 reads SGHRS; CDR2 reads YFSETQ. CDR3 sequence reads: CASSLLPGTSMSVDTQYF.

This chain joins TRBV6-2 or TRBV6-3 and TRBJ2-1; there is no DNA to check the TCRdb D call of TRBD1. The germline CDR1 and CDR2 sequences are MNHEY and SVGEGT. This CDR3 is 16 amino acids long. The CDR3 loop is CASSYASGTPSYEQFF.

The chain uses TRBV18 and TRBJ2-5; the D gene TCRdb calls, TRBD1, cannot be checked with no DNA. This CDR3 comprises 15 residues. Germline V gives CDR1 KGHSH, CDR2 LQKENI. CDR3 region: CASSPPRGLEETQYF.

The V and J genes are TRBV15 and TRBJ1-1. The CDR3 contains 14 residues. Germline V lookup: CDR1 LNHNV, CDR2 YYDKDF (reference sequence). The CDR3 sequence: CATSRGPGPTEAFF.

The V and J genes are TRBV11-2 and TRBJ2-2. Germline V CDR1 and CDR2: SGHAT, FQNNGV. The CDR3 contains 12 residues. The chain's CDR3 is CASSLDVGELFF.